The 20 T cell receptor beta chains below come from one sample, sequenced in a study of OX40 agonist ivuxolimab in advanced cancers. TCRdb's table, derived via immunoSEQ multiplex PCR, lists solely in-frame clones and lacks some. The sample has around 70,000 clones, around 80% seen once. The sample consisted of CD4+ or CD8+ T cells sorted from blood, taken in a trial of the OX40 agonist ivuxolimab. Receptor source: an adult with an advanced solid tumor such as melanoma, head and neck, liver or kidney cancer.

Only one count was recorded for this clone. V gene TRBV6-1 combines with J gene TRBJ2-1, with 10 bases that match TRBD2. V dropped 6 bases and J dropped 6; count of bases not matched to a gene: 2. The germline gives CDR1 MNHNS, CDR2 SASEGT. The CDR3 sequence is 13 residues long. CDR3 amino acids: CASRGTSANEQFF. Written as DNA, the CDR3 is TGTGCCAGCAGGGGGACTAGCGCCAATGAGCAGTTCTTC.

This chain links TRBV28 with TRBJ1-1; no firm D call. Germline-derived CDR1 and CDR2 are MDHEN and SYDVKM. The CDR3 spans 12 residues. V gave up 4 bases and J gave up 5 bases, with 8 bases separating them. For the CDR3, the DNA is TGTGCCAGCAGTTCCCCCTTAACTGAAGCTTTCTTT. Encoded protein: CASSSPLTEAFF.

This chain links TRBV5-6 with TRBJ1-2, with D possibly matching TRBD1 (6 bases). This CDR3 is 15 amino acids long. Germline CDR1 SGHDT, CDR2 YYEEEE. Trimming shortened V by 1 base and J by 7 bases, and 17 bases separated the two germline ends. CDR3 nucleotides: TGTGCCAGCAGCTTGAAGGGGGTCCTGGCCACTGGCTACACCTTC. Translated: CASSLKGVLATGYTF.

V usage is TRBV7-8 and J usage is TRBJ1-2; 9 bases align to TRBD1. CDR1 is SGHVS and CDR2 is FQNEAQ in the germline V gene. This CDR3 comprises 14 residues. V shed 6 bases and J 5 bases; nucleotides not matched to a gene: 7. DNA of the CDR3: TGTGCCAGCAGTTCCGACAGGGGGAAGTATGGCTACACCTTC. It specifies CASSSDRGKYGYTF.

The chain links TRBV27 to TRBJ2-1, with 10 bases that match TRBD2. J gave up 4 bases and V 2 bases, and 2 bases lay outside the gene matches. CDR1 and CDR2 (germline): MNHEY, SMNVEV (reference sequence). The CDR3 is 15 amino acids. The CDR3 region is CASSLQTSGYNEQFF. The CDR3 DNA follows: TGTGCCAGCAGTTTACAGACTAGCGGGTACAATGAGCAGTTCTTC.

The chain carries TRBV15 and TRBJ1-4; D gene uncertain. This CDR3 is 16 amino acids long. The V and J ends lost 1 base and 11 bases respectively, with 20 bases between them. Germline CDR1 LNHNV, CDR2 YYDKDF (reference sequence). The CDR3 coding sequence is TGTGCCACCAGCAGAGGTCGAGGTTCTGGGTCGGGGAAACTGTTTTTT. It specifies CATSRGRGSGSGKLFF.

This clone was found once. The chain uses TRBV18 and TRBJ2-2; 7 bases are a match to TRBD2. Looked up from germline, CDR1 is KGHSH and CDR2 is LQKENI. The CDR3 is made up of 14 amino acids. The V and J ends lost 2 bases and 3 bases, in that order; junction bases with no gene match: 0. CDR3 sequence reads: CASSPAGDTGELFF. In nucleotides, the CDR3 is TGTGCCAGCTCACCAGCGGGGGACACCGGGGAGCTGTTTTTT.

A remark on this clone: Other nucleotide sequences in the sample specify the same CDR3. The chain couples TRBV5-4 to TRBJ2-5; D possibly uses TRBD1 or TRBD2 (6 bases each). Trimming removed 0 bases at V and 5 bases at J, with 11 bases between. The V gene's germline CDR1 is SGHNT and CDR2 YYREEE (reference sequence). The CDR3 sequence is 14 residues long. The CDR3, as DNA: TGTGCCAGCAGCTTGGCGGGGGCGGGGGAGACCCAGTACTTC. Translating it yields CASSLAGAGETQYF. Together with reference TRBV5-4 and TRBJ2-5, the CDR3 gives the full variable domain: ETGVTQSPTHLIKTRGQQVTLRCSSQSGHNTVSWYQQALGQGPQFIFQYYREEENGRGNFPPRFSGLQFPNYSSELNVNALELDDSALYLCASSLAGAGETQYFGPGTRLLVL.

The genes are TRBV5-6 and TRBJ2-1; 11 bases map to TRBD1. Trimming at V came to 2 bases and at J to 5 bases, leaving 6 bases not matched to a gene. CDR3 length: 16 residues. The germline V gene encodes CDR1 SGHDT and CDR2 YYEEEE. CDR3: CASSLRDRGLHNEQFF. The CDR3 DNA follows: TGTGCCAGCAGCTTAAGGGACAGGGGGTTGCACAATGAGCAGTTCTTC.

The chain employs TRBV29-1 and TRBJ1-5; the D is unclear. CDR3 length: 12 residues. V lost 4 bases, J lost 7 bases, and 11 bases lay in between. Germline lookup yields CDR1 SQVTM and CDR2 ANQGSEA. The CDR3 sequence: CSVGDLSQPQHF. The CDR3 DNA follows: TGCAGCGTTGGCGATCTGAGCCAGCCCCAGCATTTT.

The chain uses TRBV28 and TRBJ2-6, with D hard to call. Germline V gene lookup returns CDR1 MDHEN and CDR2 SYDVKM. The CDR3 runs 15 residues. V was clipped by 5 bases and J by 0 bases, with 8 bases between them. CDR3 DNA: TGTGCCAGCAGTGGGTACCACTCTGGGGCCAACGTCCTGACTTTC. Translating it yields CASSGYHSGANVLTF.

The chain recombines TRBV20-1 with TRBJ2-1; D remains ambiguous. CDR3 length equals 10 residues. Germline-derived CDR1 and CDR2 are DFQATT and SNEGSKA (reference sequence). Trimming removed 3 bases from V and 5 bases from J, with 2 bases in between. The CDR3 region is CSARDNEQFF. For the CDR3, the DNA is TGCAGTGCTAGGGACAATGAGCAGTTCTTC.

The chain carries TRBV18 and TRBJ2-7, with D perhaps TRBD1 or TRBD2 (6 bases each). Germline values: CDR1 KGHSH, CDR2 LQKENI. This CDR3 region has 15 residues. Trimming took off 0 bases at V and 4 bases at J, with 13 bases between the two ends. CDR3 sequence: CASSPPSRGLYEQYF. CDR3 sequence (DNA): TGTGCCAGCTCACCACCCTCCAGGGGACTTTACGAGCAGTACTTC.

This clone was seen only a few times. The chain couples TRBV7-2 to TRBJ1-5, with 9 bases fitting TRBD1. Germline V gives CDR1 SGHTA, CDR2 FQGNSA. This CDR3 has 16 residues. With V trimmed by 3 bases and J by 7 bases, 10 bases remained unmatched. CDR3: CASSLVWGQGKQPQHF. The DNA of the CDR3 is TGTGCCAGCAGCTTGGTATGGGGACAGGGAAAACAGCCCCAGCATTTT. Supplemented by reference TRBV7-2 and TRBJ1-5, the full variable domain reads GAGVSQSPSNKVTEKGKDVELRCDPISGHTALYWYRQSLGQGLEFLIYFQGNSAPDKSGLPSDRFSAERTGGSVSTLTIQRTQQEDSAVYLCASSLVWGQGKQPQHFGDGTRLSIL.

The chain carries TRBV18 and TRBJ1-1; D not resolved. V was shortened by 2 bases and J by 4 bases, with 8 bases between the two germline ends. The CDR3 is 13 residues long. Germline V gene lookup returns CDR1 KGHSH and CDR2 LQKENI. In nucleotides, the CDR3 is TGTGCCAGCTCACCAGGTGTAGGCACTGAAGCTTTCTTT. It translates to CASSPGVGTEAFF.

The chain has TRBV28 and TRBJ2-2, with TRBD2 matching 12 bases. CDR1 and CDR2 (germline): MDHEN, SYDVKM. This CDR3 region has 16 residues. V trimming: 4 bases; J trimming: 5 bases; junction bases outside the gene matches: 5. CDR3 bases: TGTGCCAGCAGTTCCTCCGGGACTAGCGGGACCGGGGAGCTGTTTTTT. Translation gives CASSSSGTSGTGELFF.

This clone is medium-sized. For the CDR3, the DNA is TGCGCCAGCAGCCCGGGACTTCTGTACTCTGGAAACACCATATATTTT. This translates into CASSPGLLYSGNTIYF. This chain links TRBV4-1 with TRBJ1-3; D perhaps matches TRBD1 (5 bases). The length of the CDR3 is 16 residues. Looked up from germline, CDR1 is MGHRA and CDR2 is YSYEKL. Trimming stripped 4 bases from V and 0 bases from J, with 13 bases between.

There are a few counts of this clone. CDR3 region: CASSLGSAPDSETQYF. CDR3 nucleotides: TGCGCCAGCAGCCTTGGATCGGCTCCCGACTCGGAGACCCAGTACTTC. This chain joins TRBV5-1 and TRBJ2-5; D uncertain. The V gene lost 4 bases and the J gene lost 5 bases, with 21 bases spanning the gap. Looked up from germline, CDR1 is SGHRS and CDR2 is YFSETQ. The CDR3 loop spans 16 amino acids.

Details on this clone: A read error may account for a junction end that differs from germline. The chain has TRBV7-8 and TRBJ2-3; 9 nucleotides align to TRBD2. CDR1 and CDR2 (germline): SGHVS, FQNEAQ. The CDR3 consists of 15 residues. The CDR3 DNA follows: TGTGCCAGCAGCTCAAGTAGCGGGAGCACTGATACGCAGTATTTT. Translation: CASSSSSGSTDTQYF.

The chain recombines TRBV27 with TRBJ2-1, with D hard to call. Germline loops: CDR1 MNHEY, CDR2 SMNVEV (reference sequence). Trimming took off 5 bases at V and 0 bases at J, with 14 bases between the two ends. The CDR3 loop spans 16 amino acids. The CDR3 region is CASSPLLAASYNEQFF. Here the CDR3 DNA reads TGTGCCAGCAGTCCCCTCTTGGCGGCCTCCTACAATGAGCAGTTCTTC.